This T cell receptor beta chain comes out of a study of cytomegalovirus exposure and HLA in healthy donors. The study, taken as a whole, reports: CMV serostatus stood as the only immune exposure information on hand. In a later analysis, several top co-occurrence clusters appeared linked to parvovirus B19, influenza, CMV and Epstein-Barr virus. Relative to the roughly 700-donor mean, N-insertions were reportedly fewer in an Asian-associated ancestry cluster in a later analysis. In a later analysis, TCR beta V- and J-gene trimming showed a link to a missense DCLRE1C variant.

V gave up 5 bases and J gave up 3 bases; unmatched junction bases: 11. Germline V CDR1 and CDR2: SGHTA, FQGTGA. The CDR3 has 16 amino acids. To note about this clone: The antigen remains unidentified.

Amplification used 60 Vbeta primers and 13 Jbeta primers. Clones were read by immunoSEQ multiplex PCR, and TCRdb kept only the in-frame ones, dropping some. The sample records approximately 130,000 clones, about 86% being singletons. The sequence came from a woman in her thirties or forties in good health and CMV-seronegative. J is TRBJ2-3 and V is TRBV7-3, with 7 bases matching TRBD2. Input material: PBMCs. CDR3 amino acids: CASSPIPGGRTDTQYF. CDR3 nucleotides: TGTGCCAGCAGCCCTATTCCCGGGGGGAGGACAGATACGCAGTATTTT.